This is a list of T cell receptor beta chains from one sample in a study of blood T cell repertoires in COVID-19. This table comes from immunoSEQ multiplex PCR, and its TCRdb copy is limited to in-frame clones, with some not included. The table has fewer than 250,000 clones, about 85% seen once. The sequencing input was peripheral blood. The source is a young man with acute or convalescent COVID-19. The CDR3 runs from the conserved cysteine through the conserved F or W.

V gene	CDR3 protein
TRBV10-3	CAISDPSRGKLYEQFF
TRBV5-6	CASSLFQGGQPQHF
TRBV23-1	CASSQNLCKEGNYGYTF
TRBV5-1	CASSLQGNTEAFF
TRBV4-1	CASSLLVLALHEQYF
TRBV3-1/TRBV3-2	CASSSPVSGLAEPLAKNIQYF
TRBV5-4	CASSPGGQAPYEQYF
TRBV5-1	CASSPGTSGNEQYF
TRBV30	CAWATGFTGYTF
TRBV5-1	CASSFQGPQETQYF
TRBV5-5	CASSWGQGDFQPQHF
TRBV5-4	CASSPRRAAPLEQYF
TRBV3-1/TRBV3-2	CASSRAIAGSYEQYF
TRBV5-1	CASSFRGADEQFF
TRBV2	CASRVPGQGPGAFF
TRBV11-2	CASSLLPGSDTQYF
TRBV6-4	CASSSFTISTGAYEQYF
TRBV18	CASSLKPDTEAFF
TRBV18	CASSPRRAGGVSPLHF
TRBV27	CASSYPGGGYTF
TRBV9	CASSVGGLANYGYTF
TRBV4-2	CASSQDVEGGTIYF
TRBV19	CASSADRGGGNTIYF
TRBV19	CASSIDQGQGARKLAEAFF
TRBV28	CASSQTGISDYTF
TRBV6-1	CASSDQGAIPEAFF
TRBV28	CASSRGQGKSWDTEAFF
TRBV6-5	CASSYSIRAFGTEAFF
TRBV7-3	CASSLNRGPETQYF
TRBV28	CASRGTGTSYYNEQFF
TRBV9	CASSVVPRGQGGYTF
TRBV4-2	CASSVNPGQNTGELFF